This TCR beta chain was profiled in a study of blood T cell repertoires in COVID-19. At the level of the study: Researchers got acute and convalescent COVID-19 samples from the United States, Italy and Spain. T cells, B-cell-depleted T cells, or PBMCs provided the cDNA or gDNA that served as material.

Authors' methods: Amplification of reference gene primers provided the estimated nucleated cell counts. The method was immunoSEQ multiplex PCR; TCRdb's version includes in-frame clones alone and lacks a portion of them. Clonal size and the V and J genes are those of that table, whereas D and trimming came from the DNA. The repertoire has about 50,000 clones, 86% of them found once; the top ten carry approximately 2.1%. In germline, CDR1 is KGHSH, CDR2 LQKENI. J was trimmed by 4 bases and V by 4 bases; bases with no gene match: 8. This CDR3 is built from 15 residues. This clonotype was sampled from a woman aged 55-75 years with acute or convalescent COVID-19. The sequencing input was peripheral blood. The chain has TRBV18 and TRBJ2-3, with 7 bases lining up with TRBD2. CDR3 sequence reads: CASSRRAGSADTQYF. The CDR3 nucleotides are TGTGCCAGCTCACGTCGAGCGGGGAGTGCAGATACGCAGTATTTT.